The source of this T cell receptor beta chain is a study of T cell repertoires in cytomegalovirus infection. TCRdb used MiXCR to reprocess the reads, holding one entry per CDR3 protein. Here the sample spans around 50,000 distinct CDR3 sequences, more than 15% being singletons. Remarks on this clonotype: Antigen specificity is unknown.

Trimming removed 4 bases from V and 7 bases from J; junction bases left unmatched: 4. CDR1 and CDR2 from the germline V gene are MDHEN and SYDVKM. This CDR3 comprises 15 residues. The chain combines TRBV28 with TRBJ2-1, with 13 nucleotides matching TRBD2. The TCR sequence derives from a human donor in good health (CMV status not recorded). Some clones in this sample may be carry-over from other donors' samples. The sequencing used CD8+ T cells from cultured PBMCs, collected from culture after CMV antigen stimulation. CDR3 DNA sequence: TGTGCCAGCAGTTCTTGGACTAGCGGGAGTAATGAGCAGTTCTTC. Amino acid sequence: CASSSWTSGSNEQFF. Combining the CDR3 with reference TRBV28 and TRBJ2-1 gives the whole variable domain DVKVTQSSRYLVKRTGEKVFLECVQDMDHENMFWYRQDPGLGLRLIYFSYDVKMKEKGDIPEGYSVSREKKERFSLILESASTNQTSMYLCASSSWTSGSNEQFFGPGTRLTVL.